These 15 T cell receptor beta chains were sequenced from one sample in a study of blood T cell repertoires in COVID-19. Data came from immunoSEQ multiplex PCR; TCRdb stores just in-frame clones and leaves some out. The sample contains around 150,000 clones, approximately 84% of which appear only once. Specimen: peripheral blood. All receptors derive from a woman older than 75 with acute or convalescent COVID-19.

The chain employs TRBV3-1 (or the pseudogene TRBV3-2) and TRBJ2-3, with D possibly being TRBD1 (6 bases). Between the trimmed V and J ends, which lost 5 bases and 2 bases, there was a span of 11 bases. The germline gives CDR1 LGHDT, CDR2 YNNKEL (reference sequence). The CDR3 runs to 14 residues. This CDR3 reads CASSGGGLTDTQYF. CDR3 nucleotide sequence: TGTGCCAGCAGCGGTGGGGGCCTCACAGATACGCAGTATTTT.

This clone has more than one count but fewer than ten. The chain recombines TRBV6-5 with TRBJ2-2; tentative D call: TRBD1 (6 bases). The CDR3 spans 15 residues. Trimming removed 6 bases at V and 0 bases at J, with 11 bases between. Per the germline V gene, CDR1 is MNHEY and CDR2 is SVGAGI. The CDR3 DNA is TGTGCCAGCAGGCCAGGGGCAGCGAACACCGGGGAGCTGTTTTTT. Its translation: CASRPGAANTGELFF.

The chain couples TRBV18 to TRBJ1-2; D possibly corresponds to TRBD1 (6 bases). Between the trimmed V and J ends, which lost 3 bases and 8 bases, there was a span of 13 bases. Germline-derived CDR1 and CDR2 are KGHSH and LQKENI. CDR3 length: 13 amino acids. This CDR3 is CASSPEQGDGYTF. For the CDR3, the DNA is TGTGCCAGCTCACCGGAACAGGGTGACGGCTACACCTTC.

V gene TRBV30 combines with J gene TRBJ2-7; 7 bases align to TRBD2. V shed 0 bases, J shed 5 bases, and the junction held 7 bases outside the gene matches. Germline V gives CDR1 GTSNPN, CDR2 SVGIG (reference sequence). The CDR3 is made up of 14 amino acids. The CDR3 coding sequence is TGTGCCTGGAGTGTACGAGGGGCGGGGGACGAGCAGTACTTC. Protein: CAWSVRGAGDEQYF.

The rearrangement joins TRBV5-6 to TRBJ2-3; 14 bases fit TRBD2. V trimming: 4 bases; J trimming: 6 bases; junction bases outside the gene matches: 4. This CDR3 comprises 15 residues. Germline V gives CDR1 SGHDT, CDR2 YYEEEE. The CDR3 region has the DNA TGTGCCAGCAGCAGACTAGCGGGAGGGCCGGATACGCAGTATTTT. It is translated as CASSRLAGGPDTQYF.

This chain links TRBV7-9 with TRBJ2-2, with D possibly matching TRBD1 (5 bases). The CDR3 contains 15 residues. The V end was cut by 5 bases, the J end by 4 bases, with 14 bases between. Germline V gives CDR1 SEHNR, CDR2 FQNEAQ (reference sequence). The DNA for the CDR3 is TGTGCCAGCAGCCTAGAGACAGATTCCACCGGGGAGCTGTTTTTT. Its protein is CASSLETDSTGELFF.

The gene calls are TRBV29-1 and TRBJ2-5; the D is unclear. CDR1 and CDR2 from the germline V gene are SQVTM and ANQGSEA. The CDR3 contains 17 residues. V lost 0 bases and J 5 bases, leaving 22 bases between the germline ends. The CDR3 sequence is CSVEEPHAEIAGETQYF. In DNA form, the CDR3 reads TGCAGCGTTGAAGAACCACATGCTGAGATAGCCGGTGAGACCCAGTACTTC. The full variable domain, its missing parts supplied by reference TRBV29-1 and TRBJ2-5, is SAVISQKPSRDICQRGTSLTIQCQVDSQVTMMFWYRQQPGQSLTLIATANQGSEATYESGFVIDKFPISRPNLTFSTLTVSNMSPEDSSIYLCSVEEPHAEIAGETQYFGPGTRLLVL.

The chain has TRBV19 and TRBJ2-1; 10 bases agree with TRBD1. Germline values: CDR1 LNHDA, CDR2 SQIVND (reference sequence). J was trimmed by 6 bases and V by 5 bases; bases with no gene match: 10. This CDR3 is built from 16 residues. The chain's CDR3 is CASSSHRDRGSNEQFF. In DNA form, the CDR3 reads TGTGCCAGTAGTTCCCACCGGGACAGGGGTTCCAATGAGCAGTTCTTC.

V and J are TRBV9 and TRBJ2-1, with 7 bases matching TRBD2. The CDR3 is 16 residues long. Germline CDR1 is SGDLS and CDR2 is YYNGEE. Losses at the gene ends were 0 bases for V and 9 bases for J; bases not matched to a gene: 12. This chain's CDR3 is CASSVVASGHGGEQFF. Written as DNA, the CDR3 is TGTGCCAGCAGCGTAGTCGCTAGCGGACACGGGGGTGAGCAGTTCTTC.

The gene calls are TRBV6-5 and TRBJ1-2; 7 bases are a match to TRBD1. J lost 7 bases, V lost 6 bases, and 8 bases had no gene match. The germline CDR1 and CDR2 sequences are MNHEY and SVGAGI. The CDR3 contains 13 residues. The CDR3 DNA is TGTGCCAGCAGCAGAAAGGGGGCAAGTGGCTACACCTTC. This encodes CASSRKGASGYTF.

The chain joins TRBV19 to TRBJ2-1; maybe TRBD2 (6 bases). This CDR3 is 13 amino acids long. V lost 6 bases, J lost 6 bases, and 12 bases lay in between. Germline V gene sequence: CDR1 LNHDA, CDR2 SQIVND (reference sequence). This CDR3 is CASRNSGLNEQFF. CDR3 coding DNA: TGTGCCAGTAGGAATAGCGGACTCAATGAGCAGTTCTTC.

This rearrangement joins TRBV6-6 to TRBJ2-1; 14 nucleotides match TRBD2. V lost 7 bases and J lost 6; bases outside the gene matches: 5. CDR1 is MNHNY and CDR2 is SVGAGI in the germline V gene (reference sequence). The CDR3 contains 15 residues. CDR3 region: CASTQGTSGSNEQFF. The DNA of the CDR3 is TGTGCCAGCACCCAAGGGACTAGCGGGAGCAATGAGCAGTTCTTC.

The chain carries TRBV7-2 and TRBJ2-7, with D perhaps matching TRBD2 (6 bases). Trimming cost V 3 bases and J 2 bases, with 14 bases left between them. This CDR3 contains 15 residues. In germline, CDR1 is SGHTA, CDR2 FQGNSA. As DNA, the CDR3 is TGTGCCAGCAGCTTGGAGGCGGGATCCACCTACGAGCAGTACTTC. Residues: CASSLEAGSTYEQYF.

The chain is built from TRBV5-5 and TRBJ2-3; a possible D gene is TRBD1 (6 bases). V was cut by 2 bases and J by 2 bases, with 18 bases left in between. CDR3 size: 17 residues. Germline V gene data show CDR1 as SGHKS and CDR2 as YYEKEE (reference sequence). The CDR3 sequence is CASSLRRPGQNTDTQYF. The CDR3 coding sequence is TGTGCCAGCAGCTTACGTCGACCGGGACAAAACACAGATACGCAGTATTTT.

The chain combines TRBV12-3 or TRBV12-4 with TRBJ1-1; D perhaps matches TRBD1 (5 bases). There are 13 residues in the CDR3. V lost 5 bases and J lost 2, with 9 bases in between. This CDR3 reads CASSVTGNTEAFF. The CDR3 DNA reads TGTGCCAGCAGTGTAACAGGAAACACTGAAGCTTTCTTT.